This T cell receptor (beta chain) was sequenced during a study of beta chain features in type 1 diabetes. Findings and caveats of the study: Within each of all four CD4+ subsets, Type 1 diabetes patients had TCRB CDR3s that were moderately but significantly shorter. High TCR expression in some cells could lead to their over-representation in cDNA sequencing. Researchers could not determine here whether HLA type influences TCRB rearrangement.

This CDR3 region has 14 residues. CDR1 SGHTA and CDR2 FQGNSA come from the germline V gene. Trimming left V 3 bases short and J 1 base short, with 9 bases between. Markers CD45RO/CCR7/CD25/CD127/CD95/CD27 served to sort CD4+ naive, central memory, regulatory and stem cell-like memory cells. The investigators reverse transcribed all of the isolated RNA, so they sequenced expressed TCRB transcripts. Assay: immunoSEQ multiplex PCR; the TCRdb copy retains only in-frame clones and omits some. The sample holds 95,000 to 150,000 clones, about a sixth seen once. Concerning this clone: What it binds is unknown.

This chain joins TRBV7-2 and TRBJ2-5; tentative D call: TRBD1 (6 bases). The clonotype originates from a man younger than 45 with type 1 diabetes. Sequencing was performed on central memory CD4+ T cells from blood. The chain's CDR3 is CASSFTGSQETQYF. CDR3 coding DNA: TGTGCCAGCAGCTTCACAGGGAGCCAAGAGACCCAGTACTTC.